A single sample gave rise to the 9 T cell receptor beta chains below, sequenced in a study of neurological immune-mediated disorders. A single record per CDR3 protein comes from TCRdb applying MiXCR to the 5' RACE reads. The profile shows about 95,000 distinct CDR3 sequences, 3.5% of them singletons. The sample taken for sequencing was PBMCs. The origin of the receptors is a woman in her late teens or twenties with multiple sclerosis.

Ten or more counts support this clonotype. This sequence joins TRBV5-5 and TRBJ2-1; 10 nucleotides agree with TRBD2. V lost 4 bases and J lost 4; bases outside the gene matches: 5. The CDR3 runs 15 residues. CDR1 SGHKS and CDR2 YYEKEE come from the germline V gene (reference sequence). The CDR3 nucleotides are TGTGCCAGCAGCACCGGACTAGCGGAATACAATGAGCAGTTCTTC. Translated: CASSTGLAEYNEQFF.

This clonotype was counted at least ten times. V gene TRBV20-1 combines with J gene TRBJ1-1; D might be TRBD1 (5 bases). The CDR3 runs 14 residues. CDR1 and CDR2 from the germline V gene are DFQATT and SNEGSKA (reference sequence). The V end was cut by 3 bases, the J end by 5 bases, with 16 bases between. CDR3 in amino acids: CSASLGEFWTEAFF. The CDR3 coding sequence is TGCAGTGCTAGTCTGGGGGAATTTTGGACTGAAGCTTTCTTT.

This clonotype was counted ten times or more. This sequence joins TRBV20-1 and TRBJ2-7, with 10 bases aligning to TRBD2. CDR3 length: 14 amino acids. Germline CDR1 is DFQATT and CDR2 is SNEGSKA (reference sequence). V dropped 4 bases and J dropped 3; count of bases not matched to a gene: 6. The CDR3 reads CSATRTSGHYEQYF. DNA of the CDR3: TGCAGTGCTACTAGGACTAGCGGACACTACGAGCAGTACTTC.

This clonotype was seen at least ten times. V usage is TRBV20-1 and J usage is TRBJ2-1; 10 bases are shared with TRBD2. The germline V gene has CDR1 DFQATT and CDR2 SNEGSKA (reference sequence). The CDR3 sequence is 17 residues long. V was pared by 1 base and J by 8 bases, with 14 bases of the junction left unmatched. This chain's CDR3 is CSARGGLAGEVGYEQFF. The CDR3 DNA reads TGCAGTGCTAGAGGAGGCCTAGCGGGAGAAGTTGGCTATGAGCAGTTCTTC.

There are many counts of this clonotype. The V gene is TRBV6-4, the J gene TRBJ2-3; perhaps TRBD2 as D (6 bases). CDR1 and CDR2 (germline): MRHNA, SNTAGT. The germline V and J ends were trimmed by 4 bases and 2 bases, with 13 bases remaining between them. The CDR3 is 15 amino acids. CDR3 DNA sequence: TGTGCCAGCAGTGTCTCTAGCGAAATCACAGATACGCAGTATTTT. Its translation: CASSVSSEITDTQYF.

Ten or more counts support this clonotype. The CDR3, as DNA: TGCGCCAGCAGCGTAGGACAGGCCCTCGGGGCAGATACGCAGTATTTT. Translated: CASSVGQALGADTQYF. The V gene is TRBV5-1, the J gene TRBJ2-3, with TRBD1 matching over 7 bases. CDR3 length equals 16 residues. The V gene's germline CDR1 is SGHRS and CDR2 YFSETQ. Germline trimming cut 4 bases from V and 4 bases from J; bases unmatched to any gene: 12.

This clonotype turned up a few times. This sequence joins TRBV20-1 and TRBJ1-3; no definite D call. The CDR3 runs to 15 residues. Germline CDR1 and CDR2: DFQATT and SNEGSKA (reference sequence). V lost 0 bases to trimming and J lost 7 bases, with 16 bases between them. CDR3 nucleotides: TGCAGTGCTAGAGATCTGGCTAACCCCCGGAACACCATATATTTT. Amino acid sequence: CSARDLANPRNTIYF.

This clonotype was recorded at least ten times. This sequence joins TRBV3-1 and TRBJ2-1, with D perhaps matching TRBD2 (6 bases). Germline lookup yields CDR1 LGHDT and CDR2 YNNKEL (reference sequence). V gave up 2 bases and J gave up 3 bases, with 11 bases separating them. The CDR3 loop spans 15 amino acids. CDR3 DNA: TGTGCCAGCAGCCAATTGGGGGGAGTCTACAATGAGCAGTTCTTC. It yields the protein CASSQLGGVYNEQFF.

This clonotype occurred many times. This chain links TRBV11-2 with TRBJ2-2; D unclear. V was trimmed by 5 bases and J by 1 base, leaving 5 bases between them. The V gene's germline CDR1 is SGHAT and CDR2 FQNNGV. The CDR3 totals 13 residues. CDR3 region: CASSLVNTGELFF. Here the CDR3 DNA reads TGTGCCAGCAGCCTCGTGAACACCGGGGAGCTGTTTTTT.